This T cell receptor beta chain comes out of a study of cytomegalovirus exposure and HLA in healthy donors (dated by TCRdb to 2016 to 2017). Describing the broader study: According to an earlier analysis of a few hundred of the donors, 200 million or so T cells yielded some 110 million unique TCR beta sequences and approximately 300 Gb of sequence data. Around 320 gigabases of sequencing data and some 85 million unique TCR sequences were included in an early release covering around 650 HLA-typed donors. Of the roughly 400 genotyped donors, 70% to 90% were placed in the genetic ancestry cluster associated with self-reported Caucasian donors. The study aimed to test whether cataloging public T cell receptors could reveal signatures of past pathogen exposure. The T cell repertoires of 670 or so subjects were profiled by immunosequencing and related to cytomegalovirus serostatus. Along with the roughly 610-subject first cohort, a separate validation cohort of over 90 different subjects was used. To predict cytomegalovirus infection status, the study brought together high-throughput TCR immunosequencing, statistical association of individual TCRs with disease status, and machine learning. A later analysis re-analyzed previously published TCR beta repertoires from 650 to 800 donors and added high-resolution HLA genotyping to study TCR occurrence patterns. Rather than using new phenotypic data, the later analysis identified candidate immune exposures from TCR beta sequences and from how often those sequences occurred across donors. An earlier analysis of approximately 580 of the donors used high-throughput TCR beta sequencing to judge whether each TCR beta V gene segment behaved as functional or pseudogenic. Donor age, sex, ethnicity and CMV serostatus were collected together with the repertoire data. A later genetic analysis used genome-wide SNP genotypes for about 55% of the 666 donors, treating that subset as a discovery cohort. All discovery cohort repertoires had been generated on a single sequencing platform. Both class I and class II loci were covered by HLA typing, at four-digit resolution. Typing coverage varied by locus: 629-630 donors for A, B, C, DRB1 and DQB1; approximately 500 for DQA1; more than 600 for DPA1; some 470 for DPB1. Because of strong linkage in the cohort, four or five DR-DQ haplotypes were treated as single units for association and clustering. On average, about 200,000 unique TCR beta nucleotide sequences were sequenced per donor among 300 to 500 genotyped donors of the cohort, with 15% to 20% of those sequences being non-productive. What the study reported, not specific to this receptor: Immune exposure information for the cohort was limited to CMV serostatus. V-gene and J-gene trimming of TCR beta chains was associated with a missense DCLRE1C variant in a later genetic analysis, and the association was replicated in an independent cohort. According to a later genetic analysis, donors in an Asian-associated ancestry cluster had fewer N-insertions in productive TCRs than the approximately 650-donor mean. HLA typing was unavailable for some donors at each locus, so association tests used only the typed subset. When HLA alleles, especially DR and DQ, strongly co-occurred, attributing TCR associations to individual alleles was difficult. While some public TCRs were present in many individuals, most TCR sequences turned up only very rarely across donors. It was suggested by the authors that the approach could potentially be generalized to other disease states and immunological phenotypes. In a later analysis, several top co-occurrence clusters were reported to appear linked to parvovirus B19, influenza, CMV and Epstein-Barr virus. The study listed 164 TCR beta chains as associated with cytomegalovirus. Approximately 18 rarely observed V segments, including chromosome 9 orphons, were excluded from the earlier analysis of approximately 500 of the donors because counts were too low. A later analysis associated about 17,000 TCR beta sequences with specific HLA alleles at a false discovery rate of 0.05. Three of the identified cytomegalovirus-associated TCR beta chains were confirmed in vitro to be specific for cytomegalovirus antigens. A later analysis found that HLA-associated TCR beta chains were more clonally expanded and had lower generation probabilities than equally common non-associated chains. Most CMV-associated TCR beta chains appeared to be HLA-restricted in a later analysis, and the HLA associations seemed to be driven largely by CMV exposure. A group of highly shared sequence variants was considered likely to be a technical artifact of the sequencing pipeline. The cohort was sequenced for TCR beta chains only, and without alpha or paired-chain data the features that could be detected were limited. In a later analysis, TCR association rates were found to vary across HLA loci, with the most associated TCRs seen for DRB1 alleles and the fewest for HLA-C alleles. Cytomegalovirus status was reported to be diagnosed by the classifier with high specificity and sensitivity in both the original and validation cohorts. Sequencing depth was assumed to be roughly uniform across donors in the presence/absence analyses, though that assumption may not hold. Broadly in line with IMGT annotations, most TCR beta V segments showed up in productive rearrangements about 87% or about 30% of the time in an earlier analysis of 587 of the donors. Correlated functional status among segregating V segments might be attributable to linkage disequilibrium, but an unknown experimental factor could not be ruled out. A further reported finding was that TCR beta sequences accurately predicted the HLA-A and HLA-B alleles for most subjects in the first cohort. Because the 87-base-pair reads could not distinguish some IMGT-functional V segments, including TRBV6-2 and TRBV6-3, those segments were excluded.

Note on this clone: Its antigen remains undetermined. No quality values exist for individual bases; no much larger clone is one base distant.

The cohort comprised some 700 healthy bone marrow donors. At the time of sampling, all cohort members were nominally healthy, though unrecorded immune exposures were likely present. The donor tested CMV seronegative and was one of the 352 seronegative cohort members. Every donor gave a peripheral blood sample, and the peripheral blood mononuclear cells from that sample were used for TCR beta sequencing. Genomic DNA extraction from the blood cell samples was performed with the Qiagen DNeasy Blood Extraction Kit. Receptors were amplified or captured by the immunoSEQ multiplex PCR assay. The multiplex PCR relied on a mix of 60 forward primers for TCR Vbeta segments and 13 reverse primers for TCR Jbeta segments. Amplification of the CDR3 region of rearranged TCR beta genes was performed with a multiplex PCR assay on genomic DNA. On the Illumina HiSeq System, the amplified TCR beta libraries were sequenced as 87-base-pair reads. In the authors' own workflow: A later analysis tallied about 77 million unique TCR beta chains across the 600 to 700 repertoires, and approximately 9.9 million of those chains were shared by two or more donors. To remove PCR and sequencing errors, raw reads were error-corrected and collapsed into unique sequences using a nearest-neighbor algorithm that merged closely related sequences. V, D and J gene segments were assigned by aligning CDR3 sequences to IMGT reference sequences. For a sequence to be retained, a match of at least six nucleotides to both a V gene segment and a J gene segment was required. A rearrangement was called productive if the CDR3 had no stop codons and remained in frame with V and J, and every other rearrangement was called non-productive. Following IMGT convention, CDR3 was defined as the stretch from the second conserved V-encoded cysteine to the conserved J-encoded phenylalanine. Sequences without an unambiguous match to a single V gene segment were excluded from the earlier analysis of approximately 560 of the donors. In an earlier analysis of 450 to 700 of the donors, V segments were called functional above 56.7% productive rearrangements and were called segregating when the between-donor standard deviation exceeded 5%. A statistical classification framework was developed to diagnose cytomegalovirus status using the catalog of TCR beta chain sequences. In a later analysis, TCR nucleotide sequences were compared against IMGT/GENE-DB human TR gene sequences so that V and J genes could be assigned. In a later analysis, CDR3 sequences and most-parsimonious VDJ recombination scenarios were assigned using the TCRdist pipeline. A later analysis defined each TCR beta chain by its CDR3 amino acid sequence plus V-gene family, and excluded reads lacking a unique V-gene family. To address suspected cross-contamination and a sequencing artifact, a later analysis removed under 600 highly shared, low-generation-probability nucleotide sequences. In a later analysis, a clonal expansion index for each public chain was calculated from normalized within-repertoire ranks of inferred template counts. Generation probabilities in a later analysis came from a VDJ recombination model fitted to out-of-frame rearrangements, and those results were checked against IGoR. In a later analysis, hypergeometric tests were used to score TCR-TCR, TCR-HLA and TCR-CMV co-occurrence, with a repertoire-size bias correction applied to TCR pairs. False discovery rates were estimated in a later analysis by permuting HLA or CMV assignments 20 times. In a later analysis, co-occurring TCRs were grouped with DBSCAN, and TCRdist sequence similarity was added when clustering was performed within HLA-allele-positive subsets. Repertoires with fewer than 30,000 or more than 120,000 public chains, plus five repertoires with anomalous nucleotide sharing, were excluded from co-occurrence clustering. TCRdb mirrors the immuneACCESS table, restricted to in-frame sequences. Some clones are absent from its copies; in checked studies, under half trace to an unresolved V gene, and the reason for the others is unknown. The V and J calls and clone size are taken from that table; D and trimming were inferred from the DNA. Counted in this sample were roughly 180,000 clones; just under 80% of them appeared once. The biggest ten clones account for approximately 2.9% of the sample.

The germline V gene (reference sequence) specifies MNHEY as CDR1 and SMNVEV as CDR2. Taken from cysteine to phenylalanine, the CDR3 has 14 residues. The kept DNA is CDR3 alone, 42 bases in frame from the first base. Trimmed from V: 3 bases; trimmed from J: 5 bases; junction bases lacking a gene match: 7. This clonotype originated in a female donor in good health and CMV-seronegative. The chain is assembled from TRBV27 and TRBJ2-7; 7 bases in between match TRBD1. Sequencing input: PBMCs. The CDR3 has the sequence CASSFYRGRHEQYF. The nucleotide sequence reads as follows: TGTGCCAGCAGTTTTTACAGGGGTCGGCACGAGCAGTACTTC.